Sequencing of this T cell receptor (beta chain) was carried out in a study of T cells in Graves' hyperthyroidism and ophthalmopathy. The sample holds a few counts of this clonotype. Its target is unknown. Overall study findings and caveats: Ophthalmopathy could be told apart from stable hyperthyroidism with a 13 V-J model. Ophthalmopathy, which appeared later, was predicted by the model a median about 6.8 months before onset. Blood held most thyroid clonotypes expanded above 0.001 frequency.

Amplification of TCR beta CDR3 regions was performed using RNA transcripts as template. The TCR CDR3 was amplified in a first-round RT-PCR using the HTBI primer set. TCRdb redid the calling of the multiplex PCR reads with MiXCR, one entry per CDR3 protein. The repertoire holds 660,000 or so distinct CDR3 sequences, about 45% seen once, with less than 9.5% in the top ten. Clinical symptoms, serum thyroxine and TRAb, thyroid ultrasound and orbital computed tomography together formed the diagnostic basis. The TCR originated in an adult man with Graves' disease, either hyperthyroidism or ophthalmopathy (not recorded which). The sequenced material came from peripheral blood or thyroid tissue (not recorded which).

CDR3 nucleotides: TGCAGTGCTAGAGTTGCTGGGGGGCGCGCAGCTTTCTTT. This encodes CSARVAGGRAAFF. The rearrangement uses TRBV20-1 and TRBJ1-1; tentative D call: TRBD1 (6 bases). The germline gives CDR1 DFQATT, CDR2 SNEGSKA (reference sequence). V lost 1 base and J 10 bases, leaving 16 bases between the germline ends. This CDR3 is built from 13 residues.